This TCR beta chain was sequenced in a study of early T cells in non-severe SARS-CoV-2 infection. V was shortened by 0 bases and J by 0 bases, with 6 bases between the two germline ends. In germline, CDR1 is SNHLY, CDR2 FYNNEI. The CDR3 is made up of 14 amino acids. TCRdb analysed the 5' RACE reads with MiXCR anew, one entry per CDR3 protein. Here the sample spans just under 45,000 distinct CDR3 sequences, under 13% being singletons. This clonotype has only a few counts. Sequenced material: whole blood. The chain carries TRBV2 and TRBJ2-7; no reliable D call. The receptor was derived from an adult who was a healthcare worker with PCR-confirmed SARS-CoV-2 infection or an uninfected control (not recorded which). CDR3 amino acids: CASSEAHGSYEQYF. The CDR3 coding sequence is TGTGCCAGCAGTGAAGCCCACGGCTCCTACGAGCAGTACTTC.